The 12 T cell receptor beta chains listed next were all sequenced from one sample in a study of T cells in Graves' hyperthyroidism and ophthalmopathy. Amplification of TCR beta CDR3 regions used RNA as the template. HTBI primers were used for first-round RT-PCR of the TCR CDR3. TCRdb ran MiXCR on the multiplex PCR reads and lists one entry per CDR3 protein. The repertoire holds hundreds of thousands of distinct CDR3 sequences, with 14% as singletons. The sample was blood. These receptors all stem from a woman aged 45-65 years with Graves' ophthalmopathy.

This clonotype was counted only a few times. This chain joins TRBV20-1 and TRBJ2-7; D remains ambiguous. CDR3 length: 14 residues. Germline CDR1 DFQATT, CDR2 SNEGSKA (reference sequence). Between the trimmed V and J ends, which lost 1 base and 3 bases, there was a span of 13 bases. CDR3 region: CSARANAADYEQYF. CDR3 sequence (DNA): TGCAGTGCTAGAGCAAACGCAGCAGACTACGAGCAGTACTTC.

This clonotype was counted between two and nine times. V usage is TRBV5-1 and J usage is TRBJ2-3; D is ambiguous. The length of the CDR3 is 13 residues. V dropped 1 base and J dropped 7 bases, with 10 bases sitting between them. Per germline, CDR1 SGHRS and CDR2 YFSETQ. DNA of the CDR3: TGCGCCAGCAGCTTGATAGGGCAAAATACGCAGTATTTT. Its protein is CASSLIGQNTQYF.

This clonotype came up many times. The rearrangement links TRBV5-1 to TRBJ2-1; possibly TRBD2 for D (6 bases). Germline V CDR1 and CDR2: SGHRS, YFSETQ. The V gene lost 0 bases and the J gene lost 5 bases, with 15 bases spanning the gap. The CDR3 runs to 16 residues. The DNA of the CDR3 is TGCGCCAGCAGCTTGGGGTTTCGGGCGGGAAACAATGAGCAGTTCTTC. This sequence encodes CASSLGFRAGNNEQFF.

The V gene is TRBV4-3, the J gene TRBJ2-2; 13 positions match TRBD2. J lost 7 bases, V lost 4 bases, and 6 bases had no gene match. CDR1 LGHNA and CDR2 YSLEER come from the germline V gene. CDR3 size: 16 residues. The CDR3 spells CASSRPLAGGSGELFF. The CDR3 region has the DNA TGCGCCAGCAGCCGCCCACTAGCGGGAGGGAGCGGGGAGCTGTTTTTT.

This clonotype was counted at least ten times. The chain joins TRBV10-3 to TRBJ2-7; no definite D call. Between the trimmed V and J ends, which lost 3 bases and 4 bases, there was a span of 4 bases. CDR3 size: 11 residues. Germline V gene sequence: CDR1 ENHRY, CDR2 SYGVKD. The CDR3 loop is CAISDLYEQYF. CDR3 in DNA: TGTGCCATCAGTGATTTATACGAGCAGTACTTC.

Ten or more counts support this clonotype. CDR3 in amino acids: CASSYREAREQYF. CDR3 DNA: TGTGCCAGCAGTTACCGGGAAGCTCGGGAGCAGTACTTC. The V and J genes are TRBV6-2 or TRBV6-3 and TRBJ2-7, with D perhaps matching TRBD2 (5 bases). This CDR3 comprises 13 residues. V was pared by 2 bases and J by 7 bases, with 12 bases between. CDR1 is MNHEY, CDR2 SVGEGT, per germline.

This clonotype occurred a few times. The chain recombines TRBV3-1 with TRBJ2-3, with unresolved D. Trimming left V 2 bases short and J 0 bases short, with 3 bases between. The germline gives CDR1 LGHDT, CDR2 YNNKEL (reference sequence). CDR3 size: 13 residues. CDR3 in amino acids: CASSQRSTDTQYF. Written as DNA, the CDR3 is TGTGCCAGCAGCCAAAGGAGCACAGATACGCAGTATTTT.

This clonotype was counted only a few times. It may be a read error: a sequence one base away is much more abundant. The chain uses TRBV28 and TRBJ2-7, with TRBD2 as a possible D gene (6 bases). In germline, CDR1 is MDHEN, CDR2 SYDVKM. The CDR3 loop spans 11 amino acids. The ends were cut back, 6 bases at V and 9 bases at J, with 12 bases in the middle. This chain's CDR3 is CASRASDGQYF. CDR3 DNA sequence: TGTGCCAGCAGAGCTAGCGACGGGCAGTACTTC.

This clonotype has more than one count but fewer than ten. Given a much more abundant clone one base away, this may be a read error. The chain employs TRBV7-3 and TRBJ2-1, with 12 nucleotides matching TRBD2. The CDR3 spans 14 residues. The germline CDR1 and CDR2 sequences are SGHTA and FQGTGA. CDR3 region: CASTRLAGDNEQSF. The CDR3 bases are TGTGCCAGCACCCGACTAGCGGGAGACAATGAGCAGTCCTTC.

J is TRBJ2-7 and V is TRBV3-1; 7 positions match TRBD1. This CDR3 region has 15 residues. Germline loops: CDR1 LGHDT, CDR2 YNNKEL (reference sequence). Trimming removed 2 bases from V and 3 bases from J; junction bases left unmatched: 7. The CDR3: CASSQHQGQVYEQYF. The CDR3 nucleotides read TGTGCCAGCAGCCAACATCAAGGACAGGTCTACGAGCAGTACTTC.

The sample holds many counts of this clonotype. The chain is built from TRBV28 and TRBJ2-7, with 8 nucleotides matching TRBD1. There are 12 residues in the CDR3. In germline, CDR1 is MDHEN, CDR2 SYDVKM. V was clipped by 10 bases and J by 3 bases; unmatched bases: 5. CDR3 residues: CATRTGNYEQYF. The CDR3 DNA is TGTGCCACCAGGACAGGGAACTACGAGCAGTACTTC.

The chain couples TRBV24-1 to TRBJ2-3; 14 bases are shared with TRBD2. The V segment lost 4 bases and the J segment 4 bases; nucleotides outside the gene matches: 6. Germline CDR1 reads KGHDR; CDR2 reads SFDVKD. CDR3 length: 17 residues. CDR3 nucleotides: TGTGCCACCAGTGAGGGGACTAGCGGGAGAGCGTCAGATACGCAGTATTTT. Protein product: CATSEGTSGRASDTQYF.